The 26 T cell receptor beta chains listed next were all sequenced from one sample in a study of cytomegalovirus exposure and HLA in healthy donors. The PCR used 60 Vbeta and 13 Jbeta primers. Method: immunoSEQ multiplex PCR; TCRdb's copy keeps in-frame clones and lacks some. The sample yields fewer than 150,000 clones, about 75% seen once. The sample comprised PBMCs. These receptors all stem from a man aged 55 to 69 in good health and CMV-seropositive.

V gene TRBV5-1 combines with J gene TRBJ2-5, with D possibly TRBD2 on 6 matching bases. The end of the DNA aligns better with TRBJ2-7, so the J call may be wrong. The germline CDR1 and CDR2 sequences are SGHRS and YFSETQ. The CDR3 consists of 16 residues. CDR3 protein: CASSKTLTSTTYEQYF. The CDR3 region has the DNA TGCGCCAGCAGCAAAACCCTAACTAGCACTACCTACGAGCAGTACTTC.

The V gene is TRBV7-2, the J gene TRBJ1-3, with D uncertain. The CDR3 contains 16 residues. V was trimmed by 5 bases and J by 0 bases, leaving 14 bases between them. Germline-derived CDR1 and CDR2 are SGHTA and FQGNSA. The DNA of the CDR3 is TGTGCCAGCAGCCCATCCACAGCTCTCTCTGGAAACACCATATATTTT. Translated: CASSPSTALSGNTIYF.

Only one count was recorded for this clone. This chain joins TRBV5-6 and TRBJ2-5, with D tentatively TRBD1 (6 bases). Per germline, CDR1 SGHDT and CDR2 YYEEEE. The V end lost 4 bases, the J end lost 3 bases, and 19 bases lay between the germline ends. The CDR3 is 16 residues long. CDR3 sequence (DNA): TGTGCCAGCAGCCAGAGAGGGCAGGGGTGGGAAGAGACCCAGTACTTC. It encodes CASSQRGQGWEETQYF.

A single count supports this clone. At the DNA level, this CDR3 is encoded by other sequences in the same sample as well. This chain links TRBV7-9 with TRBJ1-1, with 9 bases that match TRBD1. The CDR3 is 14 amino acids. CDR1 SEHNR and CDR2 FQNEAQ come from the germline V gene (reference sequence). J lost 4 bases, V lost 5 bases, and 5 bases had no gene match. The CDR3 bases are TGTGCCAGCAGCCTGACAGGGGGGCGCACTGAAGCTTTCTTT. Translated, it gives CASSLTGGRTEAFF.

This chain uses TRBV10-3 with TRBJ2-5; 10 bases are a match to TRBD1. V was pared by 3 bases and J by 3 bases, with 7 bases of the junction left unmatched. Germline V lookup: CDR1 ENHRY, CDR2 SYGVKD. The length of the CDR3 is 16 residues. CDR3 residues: CAISETTGGGKETQYF. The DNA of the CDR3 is TGTGCCATCAGTGAAACGACAGGGGGCGGAAAAGAGACCCAGTACTTC.

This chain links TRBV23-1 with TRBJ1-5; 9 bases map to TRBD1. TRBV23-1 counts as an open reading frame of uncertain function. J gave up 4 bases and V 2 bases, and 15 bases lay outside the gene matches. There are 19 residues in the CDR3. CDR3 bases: TGCGCCAGCAGTCAAGGGGGACAGGGAGGTAATTTTGGGAATCAGCCCCAGCATTTT. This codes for CASSQGGQGGNFGNQPQHF.

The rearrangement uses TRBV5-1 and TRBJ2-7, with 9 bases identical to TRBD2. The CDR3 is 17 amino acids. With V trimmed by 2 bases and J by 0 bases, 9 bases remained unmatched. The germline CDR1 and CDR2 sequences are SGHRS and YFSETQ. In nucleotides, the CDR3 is TGCGCCAGCAGCTTATTACCTAGCGGGGCGAGCTCCTACGAGCAGTACTTC. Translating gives CASSLLPSGASSYEQYF. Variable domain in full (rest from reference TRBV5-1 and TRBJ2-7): KAGVTQTPRYLIKTRGQQVTLSCSPISGHRSVSWYQQTPGQGLQFLFEYFSETQRNKGNFPGRFSGRQFSNSRSEMNVSTLELGDSALYLCASSLLPSGASSYEQYFGPGTRLTVT.

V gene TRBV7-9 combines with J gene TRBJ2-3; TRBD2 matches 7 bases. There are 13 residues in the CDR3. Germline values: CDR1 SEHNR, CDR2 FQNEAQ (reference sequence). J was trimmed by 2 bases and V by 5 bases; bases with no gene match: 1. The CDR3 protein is CASSRDYTDTQYF. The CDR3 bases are TGTGCCAGCAGCCGGGACTACACAGATACGCAGTATTTT.

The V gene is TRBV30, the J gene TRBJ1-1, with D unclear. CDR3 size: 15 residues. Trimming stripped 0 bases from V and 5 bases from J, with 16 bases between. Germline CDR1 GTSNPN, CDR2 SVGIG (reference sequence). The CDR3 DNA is TGTGCCTGGAGTGTAGTGGGGATTAGAGGGACTGAAGCTTTCTTT. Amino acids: CAWSVVGIRGTEAFF.

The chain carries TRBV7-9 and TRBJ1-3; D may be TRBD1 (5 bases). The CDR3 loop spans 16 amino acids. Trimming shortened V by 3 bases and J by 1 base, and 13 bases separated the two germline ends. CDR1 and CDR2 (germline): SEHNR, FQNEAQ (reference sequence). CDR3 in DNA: TGTGCCAGCAGCTTTGGGATCGGGGGATCTGGAAACACCATATATTTT. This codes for CASSFGIGGSGNTIYF.

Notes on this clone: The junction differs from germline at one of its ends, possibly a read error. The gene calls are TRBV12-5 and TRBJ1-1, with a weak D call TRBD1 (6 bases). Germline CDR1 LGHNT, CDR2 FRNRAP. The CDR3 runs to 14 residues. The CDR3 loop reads CASDLGHLNTEAFF. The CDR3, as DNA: TGTGCTAGTGATTTGGGACACCTGAACACTGAAGCTTTCTTT.

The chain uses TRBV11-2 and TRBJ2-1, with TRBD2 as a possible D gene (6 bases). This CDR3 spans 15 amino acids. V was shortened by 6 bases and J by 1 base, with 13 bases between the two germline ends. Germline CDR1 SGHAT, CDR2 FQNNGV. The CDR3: CASSRDAGSYNEQFF. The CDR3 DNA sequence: TGTGCCAGCAGTAGGGACGCGGGGTCCTACAATGAGCAGTTCTTC.

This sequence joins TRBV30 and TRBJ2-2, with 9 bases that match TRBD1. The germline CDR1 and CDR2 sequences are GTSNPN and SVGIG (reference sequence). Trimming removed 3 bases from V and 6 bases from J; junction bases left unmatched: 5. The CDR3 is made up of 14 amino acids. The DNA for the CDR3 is TGTGCCTGGAGCGGAACAGGGGGCTCCGGGGAGCTGTTTTTT. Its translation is CAWSGTGGSGELFF.

CDR3 region: CASSSRSRVYEQYF. The DNA of the CDR3 is TGTGCCAGCAGCTCCCGGTCCAGGGTCTACGAGCAGTACTTC. V usage is TRBV7-2 and J usage is TRBJ2-7, with D possibly TRBD1 on 5 matching bases. CDR3 length equals 14 residues. The germline CDR1 and CDR2 sequences are SGHTA and FQGNSA. Trimming took 4 bases from V and 3 from J, leaving 13 bases between them.

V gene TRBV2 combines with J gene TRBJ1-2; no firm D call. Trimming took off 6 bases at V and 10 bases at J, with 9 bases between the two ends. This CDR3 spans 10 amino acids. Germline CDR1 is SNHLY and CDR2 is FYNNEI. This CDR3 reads CASREIFYTF. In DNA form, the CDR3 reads TGTGCCAGCAGGGAAATATTCTACACCTTC.

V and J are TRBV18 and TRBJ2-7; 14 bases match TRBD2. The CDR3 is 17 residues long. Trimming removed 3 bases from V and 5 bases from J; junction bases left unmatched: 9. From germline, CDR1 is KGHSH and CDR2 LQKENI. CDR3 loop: CASSPQGTSGSFDEQYF. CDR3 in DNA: TGTGCCAGCTCACCCCAAGGGACTAGCGGGAGCTTCGACGAGCAGTACTTC.

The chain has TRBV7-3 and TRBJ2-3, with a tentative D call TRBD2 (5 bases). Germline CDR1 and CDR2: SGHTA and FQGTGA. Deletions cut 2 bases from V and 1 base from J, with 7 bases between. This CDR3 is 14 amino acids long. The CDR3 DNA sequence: TGTGCCAGCAGCTTAGCGGGCCGCACAGATACGCAGTATTTT. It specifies CASSLAGRTDTQYF.

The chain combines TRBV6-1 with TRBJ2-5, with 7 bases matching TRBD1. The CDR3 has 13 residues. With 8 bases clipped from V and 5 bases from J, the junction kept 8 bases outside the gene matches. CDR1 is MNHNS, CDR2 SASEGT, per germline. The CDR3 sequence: CASSRQGRETQYF. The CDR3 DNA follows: TGTGCCAGCTCCAGACAGGGCAGGGAGACCCAGTACTTC.

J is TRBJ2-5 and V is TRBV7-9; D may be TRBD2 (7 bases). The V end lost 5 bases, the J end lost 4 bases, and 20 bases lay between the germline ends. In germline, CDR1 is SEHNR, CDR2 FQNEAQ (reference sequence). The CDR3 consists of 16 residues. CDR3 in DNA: TGTGCCAGCAGCCTCCTCTGGGGGGGGGCAGGAGAGACCCAGTACTTC. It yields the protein CASSLLWGGAGETQYF.

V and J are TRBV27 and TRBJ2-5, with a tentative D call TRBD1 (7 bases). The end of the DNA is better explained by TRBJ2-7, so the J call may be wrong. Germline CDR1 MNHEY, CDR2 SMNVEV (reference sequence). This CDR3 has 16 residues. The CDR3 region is CASSYHRGGRTYEQYF. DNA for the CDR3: TGTGCCAGCAGTTACCACAGGGGAGGAAGGACCTACGAGCAGTACTTC.

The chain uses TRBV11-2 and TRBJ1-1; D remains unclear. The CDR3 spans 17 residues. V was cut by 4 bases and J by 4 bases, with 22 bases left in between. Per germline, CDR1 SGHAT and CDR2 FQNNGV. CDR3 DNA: TGTGCCAGCAGCTCCCCCCGGGAGGGCCCCCGTCGCACTGAAGCTTTCTTT. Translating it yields CASSSPREGPRRTEAFF.

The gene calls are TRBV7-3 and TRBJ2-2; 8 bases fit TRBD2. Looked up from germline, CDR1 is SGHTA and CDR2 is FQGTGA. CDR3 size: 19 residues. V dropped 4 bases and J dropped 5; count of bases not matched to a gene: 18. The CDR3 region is CASSSNPPAQRERTGELFF. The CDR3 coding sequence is TGTGCCAGCAGCTCAAACCCTCCGGCGCAGCGGGAGAGGACCGGGGAGCTGTTTTTT.

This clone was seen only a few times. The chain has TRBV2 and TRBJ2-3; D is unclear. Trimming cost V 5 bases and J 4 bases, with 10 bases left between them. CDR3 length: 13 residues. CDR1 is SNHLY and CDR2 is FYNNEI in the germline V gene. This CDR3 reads CASSYSPPDTQYF. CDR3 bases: TGTGCCAGCAGTTACAGTCCCCCAGATACGCAGTATTTT.

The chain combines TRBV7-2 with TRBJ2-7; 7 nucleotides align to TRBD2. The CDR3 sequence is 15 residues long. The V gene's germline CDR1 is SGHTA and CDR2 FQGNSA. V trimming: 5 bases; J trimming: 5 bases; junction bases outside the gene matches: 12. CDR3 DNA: TGTGCCAGCAGCCTACTTTCCGGGGGGAGGAACGAGCAGTACTTC. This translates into CASSLLSGGRNEQYF.

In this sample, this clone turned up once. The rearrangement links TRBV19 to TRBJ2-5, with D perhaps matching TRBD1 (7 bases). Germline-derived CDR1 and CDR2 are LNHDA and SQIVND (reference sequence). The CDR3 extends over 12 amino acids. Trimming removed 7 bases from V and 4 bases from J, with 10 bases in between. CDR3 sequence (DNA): TGTGCCAGTAATCAGGGGGGAGAGACCCAGTACTTC. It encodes CASNQGGETQYF.

CDR3 nucleotides: TGTGCCAGCAGCTACTCGACAGGGAAAAACATTCAGTACTTC. It translates to CASSYSTGKNIQYF. The chain carries TRBV5-6 and TRBJ2-4; 7 positions agree with TRBD1. From germline, CDR1 is SGHDT and CDR2 YYEEEE. This CDR3 contains 14 residues. Trimming at V came to 3 bases and at J to 4 bases, leaving 4 bases not matched to a gene.